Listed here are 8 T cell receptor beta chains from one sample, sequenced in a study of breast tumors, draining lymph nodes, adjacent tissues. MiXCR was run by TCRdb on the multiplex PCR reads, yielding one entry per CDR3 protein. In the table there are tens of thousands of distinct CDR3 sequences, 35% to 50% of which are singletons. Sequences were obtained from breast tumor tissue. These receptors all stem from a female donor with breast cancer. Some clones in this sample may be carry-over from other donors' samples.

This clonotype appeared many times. The CDR3 sequence is CASSPIQGANEQFF. CDR3 bases: TGTGCCAGCTCACCAATACAGGGGGCGAATGAGCAGTTCTTC. The chain has TRBV18 and TRBJ2-1; 9 bases map to TRBD1. The CDR3 totals 14 residues. V lost 2 bases and J lost 7; bases outside the gene matches: 3. Germline V gene data show CDR1 as KGHSH and CDR2 as LQKENI. The full variable domain, in which reference TRBV18 and TRBJ2-1 provide the parts outside the CDR3, is NAGVMQNPRHLVRRRGQEARLRCSPMKGHSHVYWYRQLPEEGLKFMVYLQKENIIDESGMPKERFSAEFPKEGPSILRIQQVVRGDSAAYFCASSPIQGANEQFFGPGTRLTVL.

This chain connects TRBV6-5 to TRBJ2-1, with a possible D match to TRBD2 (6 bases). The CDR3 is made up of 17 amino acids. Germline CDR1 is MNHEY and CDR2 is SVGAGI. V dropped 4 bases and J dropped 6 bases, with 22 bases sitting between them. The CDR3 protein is CASSSPRRGWRGNEQFF. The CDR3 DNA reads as TGTGCCAGCAGTTCCCCCAGGCGAGGTTGGAGGGGCAATGAGCAGTTCTTC.

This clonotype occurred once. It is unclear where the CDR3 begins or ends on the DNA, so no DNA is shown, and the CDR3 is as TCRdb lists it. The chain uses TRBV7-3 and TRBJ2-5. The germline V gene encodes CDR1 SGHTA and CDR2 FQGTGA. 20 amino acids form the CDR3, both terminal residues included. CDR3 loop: CASSLNLMEKLFFGSGTQYF.

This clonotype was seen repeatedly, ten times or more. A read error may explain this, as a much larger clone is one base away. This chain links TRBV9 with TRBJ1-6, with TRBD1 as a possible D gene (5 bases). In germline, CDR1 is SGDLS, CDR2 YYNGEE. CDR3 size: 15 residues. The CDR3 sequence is CASSVGGAPNSPPHF. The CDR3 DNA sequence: TGTGCCAGCAGCGTAGGGGGCGCCCCTAATTCACCCCCCCACTTT.

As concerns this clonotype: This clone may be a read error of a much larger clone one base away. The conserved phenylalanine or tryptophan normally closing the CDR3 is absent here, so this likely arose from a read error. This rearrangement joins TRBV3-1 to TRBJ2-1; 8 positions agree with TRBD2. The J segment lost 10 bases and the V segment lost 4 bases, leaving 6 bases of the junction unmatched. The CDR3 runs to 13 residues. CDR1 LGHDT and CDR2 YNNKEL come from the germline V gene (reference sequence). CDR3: CASSPGLVGEQFL. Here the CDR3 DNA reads TGTGCCAGCAGCCCGGGACTAGTGGGCGAGCAGTTCCTC.

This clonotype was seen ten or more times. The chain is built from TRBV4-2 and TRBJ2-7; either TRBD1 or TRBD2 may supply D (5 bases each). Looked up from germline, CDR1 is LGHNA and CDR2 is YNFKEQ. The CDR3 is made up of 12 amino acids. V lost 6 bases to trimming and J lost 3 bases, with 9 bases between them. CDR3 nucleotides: TGTGCCAGCAGTGGGACCGACTACGAGCAGTACTTC. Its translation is CASSGTDYEQYF.

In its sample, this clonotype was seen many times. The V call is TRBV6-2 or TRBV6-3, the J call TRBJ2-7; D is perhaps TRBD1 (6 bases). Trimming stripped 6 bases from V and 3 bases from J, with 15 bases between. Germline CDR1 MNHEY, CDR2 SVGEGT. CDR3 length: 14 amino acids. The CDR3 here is CASRRTTGYYEQYF. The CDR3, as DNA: TGTGCCAGCAGACGGACCACAGGGTACTACGAGCAGTACTTC.

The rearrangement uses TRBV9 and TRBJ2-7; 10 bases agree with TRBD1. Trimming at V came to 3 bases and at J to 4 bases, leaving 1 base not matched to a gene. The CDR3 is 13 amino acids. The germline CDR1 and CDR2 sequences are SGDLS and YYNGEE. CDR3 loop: CASSGQGAYEQYF. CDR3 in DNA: TGTGCCAGCAGCGGACAGGGGGCTTACGAGCAGTACTTC.